Listed below are T cell receptor beta chains from one sample, sequenced in a study of T cells in localized non-small cell lung cancer. Repertoires were generated with immunoSEQ multiplex PCR, while TCRdb's copy carries only in-frame clones and drops some. In the table there are around 50,000 clones, 86% of which are singletons. The sample consisted of peripheral blood, taken before any cancer treatment. The receptors were sampled from a woman between 35 and 75 years old with stage I lung adenocarcinoma. Both conserved end residues are part of each CDR3. The D gene is left open where the match is weak. A clone size is listed for some rows: how often the clone was seen (once, few, many), or a class if it is expanded.

j_gene: TRBJ2-4; v_gene: TRBV27; d_gene: .; abundance: .; CDR3nt: TGTGCCAGCAGTTCCCATAAGTTAGCCAAAAACATTCAGTACTTC; CDR3aa: CASSSHKLAKNIQYF
j_gene: TRBJ1-4; v_gene: TRBV5-1; d_gene: .; abundance: .; CDR3nt: TGCGCCAGCAGTACACTTCTAGGGGAAAAACTGTTTTTT; CDR3aa: CASSTLLGEKLFF
j_gene: TRBJ2-3; v_gene: TRBV25-1; d_gene: .; abundance: few; CDR3nt: TGTGCCAGCAGGATCGGCAGGGCCAGCACAGATACGCAGTATTTT; CDR3aa: CASRIGRASTDTQYF
j_gene: TRBJ1-6; v_gene: TRBV28; d_gene: TRBD1; abundance: .; CDR3nt: TGTGCCAGCAGTTTTTTTGGACAGGGGACAGCACCCCTCCACTTT; CDR3aa: CASSFFGQGTAPLHF
j_gene: TRBJ1-3; v_gene: TRBV7-6; d_gene: .; abundance: .; CDR3nt: TGTGCCAGCGGCGAGGAGAAAAACACCATATATTTT; CDR3aa: CASGEEKNTIYF
j_gene: TRBJ1-1; v_gene: TRBV29-1; d_gene: .; abundance: once; CDR3nt: TGCAGCGTTGGAGATTCGGGGGTGGCTTTCTTT; CDR3aa: CSVGDSGVAFF
j_gene: TRBJ1-1; v_gene: TRBV9; d_gene: .; abundance: large; CDR3nt: TGTGCCAGCAGCGTTTCGGGGCATCTGAACACTGAAGCTTTCTTT; CDR3aa: CASSVSGHLNTEAFF
j_gene: TRBJ1-4; v_gene: TRBV16; d_gene: .; abundance: .; CDR3nt: TGTGCCAGCAGCCAATCTGAGGAGCCCCCTCGTGTTTTT; CDR3aa: CASSQSEEPPRVF
j_gene: TRBJ2-7; v_gene: TRBV30; d_gene: .; abundance: few; CDR3nt: TGTGCCTGGAGTGGGACGTCCTATTTCTACGAGCAGTACTTC; CDR3aa: CAWSGTSYFYEQYF
j_gene: TRBJ1-5; v_gene: TRBV7-2; d_gene: .; abundance: .; CDR3nt: TGTGCCAGCAGCTTCGGGGAACGGCAGCCCCAGCATTTT; CDR3aa: CASSFGERQPQHF
j_gene: TRBJ2-3; v_gene: TRBV2; d_gene: .; abundance: .; CDR3nt: TGTGCCACCGGCTTGGGGGGGGCCCGCACAGATACGCAGTATTTT; CDR3aa: CATGLGGARTDTQYF
j_gene: TRBJ1-2; v_gene: TRBV7-9; d_gene: .; abundance: medium-sized; CDR3nt: TGTGCCAGCAGCTTATCGGGCGGGAATGGCTACACCTTC; CDR3aa: CASSLSGGNGYTF
j_gene: TRBJ1-1; v_gene: TRBV6-6; d_gene: TRBD1; abundance: .; CDR3nt: TGTGCCAACAGGGGATTGAACACTGAAGCTTTCTTT; CDR3aa: CANRGLNTEAFF
j_gene: TRBJ1-1; v_gene: TRBV18; d_gene: .; abundance: .; CDR3nt: TGTGCCAGCTCACCACCGGGGGCGGACACTGAAGCTTTCTTT; CDR3aa: CASSPPGADTEAFF
j_gene: TRBJ2-2; v_gene: TRBV7-2; d_gene: TRBD1; abundance: .; CDR3nt: TGTGCCAGCAGCTCAGGGGGTACCGGGGAGCTGTTTTTT; CDR3aa: CASSSGGTGELFF
j_gene: TRBJ2-7; v_gene: TRBV11-2; d_gene: .; abundance: .; CDR3nt: TGTGCCAGCAGAAACCCAGGGGACTCCTACGAGCAGTACTTC; CDR3aa: CASRNPGDSYEQYF
j_gene: TRBJ2-3; v_gene: TRBV20-1; d_gene: .; abundance: few; CDR3nt: TGCAGTGAGCGGCGCGCAGATACGCAGTATTTT; CDR3aa: CSERRADTQYF
j_gene: TRBJ2-3; v_gene: TRBV7-9; d_gene: TRBD1; abundance: .; CDR3nt: TGTGCCAGCAGCTCGACAGGGGCTTCAGATACGCAGTATTTT; CDR3aa: CASSSTGASDTQYF
j_gene: TRBJ2-7; v_gene: TRBV15; d_gene: TRBD2; abundance: .; CDR3nt: TGTGCCACCAGCAGAGATTTGGCGGGGGGCTCCTACGAGCAGTACTTC; CDR3aa: CATSRDLAGGSYEQYF
j_gene: TRBJ1-4; v_gene: TRBV4-3; d_gene: .; abundance: few; CDR3nt: TGCGCCAGCAGCCAAGTCGGAGGTGAAAAACTGTTTTTT; CDR3aa: CASSQVGGEKLFF
j_gene: TRBJ2-2; v_gene: TRBV7-3; d_gene: TRBD1; abundance: .; CDR3nt: TGTGCCAGCAGCTTAAGGACAGGGGGCACCGGGGAGCTGTTTTTT; CDR3aa: CASSLRTGGTGELFF
j_gene: TRBJ2-1; v_gene: TRBV5-1; d_gene: .; abundance: .; CDR3nt: TGCGCCAGCAGCTTGGCTCCTCACGGGGCTGGCTATGAGCAGTTCTTC; CDR3aa: CASSLAPHGAGYEQFF
j_gene: TRBJ2-1; v_gene: TRBV2; d_gene: TRBD2; abundance: .; CDR3nt: TGTGCCAGCAGTGAAAGTCTAGCGGGGGCCTATGAGCAGTTCTTC; CDR3aa: CASSESLAGAYEQFF
j_gene: TRBJ1-1; v_gene: TRBV5-1; d_gene: .; abundance: .; CDR3nt: TGCGCCAGCAGCTCGCACACTGAAGCTTTCTTT; CDR3aa: CASSSHTEAFF
j_gene: TRBJ2-6; v_gene: TRBV7-2; d_gene: TRBD1; abundance: .; CDR3nt: TGTGCCAGCAGTTTAACAGGGGGCCCTGGGGCCAACGTCCTGACTTTC; CDR3aa: CASSLTGGPGANVLTF
j_gene: TRBJ2-2; v_gene: TRBV10-3; d_gene: TRBD2; abundance: .; CDR3nt: TGTGCCATCAGTCCGGGGGGTACGAACACCGGGGAGCTGTTTTTT; CDR3aa: CAISPGGTNTGELFF
j_gene: TRBJ1-2; v_gene: TRBV7-9; d_gene: TRBD1; abundance: once; CDR3nt: TGTGCCAGCCAACAGGGGACCTATGGCTACACCTTC; CDR3aa: CASQQGTYGYTF
j_gene: TRBJ1-5; v_gene: TRBV4-2; d_gene: .; abundance: .; CDR3nt: TGTGCCAGCAGCCAAGAGATGGGGGGCGGCCAGCCCCAGCATTTT; CDR3aa: CASSQEMGGGQPQHF
j_gene: TRBJ1-2; v_gene: TRBV11-2; d_gene: TRBD1; abundance: .; CDR3nt: TGTGCCAGCAGCTCGACAGGGCAGAACGGCTACACCTTC; CDR3aa: CASSSTGQNGYTF
j_gene: TRBJ1-2; v_gene: TRBV25-1; d_gene: .; abundance: few; CDR3nt: TGTGCCAGCAGTGCAATGGGGACTCTCGGCTACACCTTC; CDR3aa: CASSAMGTLGYTF
j_gene: TRBJ2-3; v_gene: TRBV7-9; d_gene: .; abundance: .; CDR3nt: TGTGCCAGCAGCTTAGCTCCCTTAACTACCAGCACAGATACGCAGTATTTT; CDR3aa: CASSLAPLTTSTDTQYF
j_gene: TRBJ1-2; v_gene: TRBV6-1; d_gene: .; abundance: once; CDR3nt: TGTGCCAGCAGTGAAGCAGATGGCTACACCTTC; CDR3aa: CASSEADGYTF
j_gene: TRBJ1-5; v_gene: TRBV6-1; d_gene: .; abundance: .; CDR3nt: TGTGCCAGCAGTGAAGCAGGGAATAATCAGCCCCAGCATTTT; CDR3aa: CASSEAGNNQPQHF
j_gene: TRBJ1-3; v_gene: TRBV9; d_gene: .; abundance: .; CDR3nt: TGTGCCAGCAGCGCCCGCCAGACTGAGAGCTCTGGAAACACCATATATTTT; CDR3aa: CASSARQTESSGNTIYF
j_gene: TRBJ1-1; v_gene: TRBV6-5; d_gene: .; abundance: .; CDR3nt: TGTGCCAGCTTCGGACGGGTCAACACTGAAGCTTTCTTT; CDR3aa: CASFGRVNTEAFF
j_gene: TRBJ1-3; v_gene: TRBV4-2; d_gene: .; abundance: .; CDR3nt: TGTGCCAGCAGCCAAGAGGATAGCTCTGGAAACACCATATATTTT; CDR3aa: CASSQEDSSGNTIYF
j_gene: TRBJ2-5; v_gene: TRBV28; d_gene: TRBD1; abundance: once; CDR3nt: TGTGCCAGCAGCCCTCGGACAGGGGAAGAGACCCAGTACTTC; CDR3aa: CASSPRTGEETQYF
j_gene: TRBJ1-2; v_gene: TRBV7-3; d_gene: .; abundance: .; CDR3nt: TGTGCCAGCAGCCTAGAAGCCGTATCTAACTATGGCTACACCTTC; CDR3aa: CASSLEAVSNYGYTF
j_gene: TRBJ2-5; v_gene: TRBV19; d_gene: TRBD1; abundance: .; CDR3nt: TGTGCCAGTAGTAAGGGGACGGGACAGACCCAAGAGACCCAGTACTTC; CDR3aa: CASSKGTGQTQETQYF
j_gene: TRBJ2-5; v_gene: TRBV6-1; d_gene: .; abundance: .; CDR3nt: TGTGCCAGCAGTGAGTCCCGGTGGAATGGAGAGACCCAGTACTTC; CDR3aa: CASSESRWNGETQYF
j_gene: TRBJ2-1; v_gene: TRBV11-2; d_gene: .; abundance: .; CDR3nt: TGTGCCAGCAGCTTAGGTAGAAGTTCCTACAATGAGCAGTTCTTC; CDR3aa: CASSLGRSSYNEQFF
j_gene: TRBJ2-7; v_gene: TRBV5-1; d_gene: .; abundance: few; CDR3nt: TGCGCCAGCAGCTTGGAAATGCCGGCATACGAGCAGTACTTC; CDR3aa: CASSLEMPAYEQYF
j_gene: TRBJ2-1; v_gene: TRBV9; d_gene: TRBD2; abundance: .; CDR3nt: TGTGCCAGCAGCTTGGGACTAGCGGGTTACAATGAGCAGTTCTTC; CDR3aa: CASSLGLAGYNEQFF
j_gene: TRBJ1-5; v_gene: TRBV18; d_gene: .; abundance: .; CDR3nt: TGTGCCAGCTCACCCTCGGCCCAGGGCGGTCAGCCCCAGCATTTT; CDR3aa: CASSPSAQGGQPQHF
j_gene: TRBJ1-2; v_gene: TRBV7-3; d_gene: .; abundance: few; CDR3nt: TGTGCCAGCAGCCCAACACAGGGATCGATTGGCTACACCTTC; CDR3aa: CASSPTQGSIGYTF
j_gene: TRBJ1-1; v_gene: TRBV6-5; d_gene: .; abundance: few; CDR3nt: TGTGCCATCGCTCCCGCCGGGCTGTTGAACACTGAAGCTTTCTTT; CDR3aa: CAIAPAGLLNTEAFF
j_gene: TRBJ1-2; v_gene: TRBV29-1; d_gene: .; abundance: .; CDR3nt: TGCAGCGTTGAAGACAGGGGAGGCTATGGCTACACCTTC; CDR3aa: CSVEDRGGYGYTF